The 29 T cell receptor beta chains below all came from one sample that was sequenced in a study of shared clonotypes between healthy human individuals. Clones were read by immunoSEQ multiplex PCR, and TCRdb kept only the in-frame ones, dropping some. Of about 2.3 million clones in the sample, approximately 90% were seen once. The material sequenced was naive CD4+ T cells from PBMCs. Subset of the sample: CD45RA+ positively selected. These receptors were taken from a man aged 18 to 30 in good health. Some clones in this sample may be carry-over from other donors' samples.

This clone occurred a few times. This sample also contains other DNA sequences that code for the same CDR3. The rearrangement links TRBV7-3 to TRBJ1-3, with no clear D. Trimming pared 5 bases from V and 4 bases from J, leaving 9 bases between. CDR1 and CDR2 from the germline V gene are SGHTA and FQGTGA. The CDR3 spans 13 residues. CDR3 in DNA: TGTGCCAGCAGCCCAGGCGGAGGAAACACCATATATTTT. Protein: CASSPGGGNTIYF.

This chain links TRBV5-1 with TRBJ2-3, with 7 bases lining up with TRBD1. The CDR3 is 17 amino acids. Germline CDR1 and CDR2: SGHRS and YFSETQ. V was clipped by 2 bases and J by 0 bases; unmatched bases: 9. Here the CDR3 reads CASSFIGDSKSTDTQYF. Here the CDR3 DNA reads TGCGCCAGCAGCTTCATTGGGGACAGCAAAAGCACAGATACGCAGTATTTT. The complete variable domain, with remaining parts taken from reference TRBV5-1 and TRBJ2-3, reads KAGVTQTPRYLIKTRGQQVTLSCSPISGHRSVSWYQQTPGQGLQFLFEYFSETQRNKGNFPGRFSGRQFSNSRSEMNVSTLELGDSALYLCASSFIGDSKSTDTQYFGPGTRLTVL.

This rearrangement joins TRBV2 to TRBJ2-1, with 8 bases lining up with TRBD2. The CDR3 extends over 14 amino acids. Germline loops: CDR1 SNHLY, CDR2 FYNNEI. The V gene end was trimmed by 4 bases and the J gene end by 6 bases; junction bases not matched to a gene: 5. The CDR3 nucleotides read TGTGCCAGCAGTGGACTAGCGAACAGCAATGAGCAGTTCTTC. Amino acid sequence: CASSGLANSNEQFF. Variable domain in full (rest from reference TRBV2 and TRBJ2-1): EPEVTQTPSHQVTQMGQEVILRCVPISNHLYFYWYRQILGQKVEFLVSFYNNEISEKSEIFDDQFSVERPDGSNFTLKIRSTKLEDSAMYFCASSGLANSNEQFFGPGTRLTVL.

CDR3 bases: TGTGCCAGCAGCTTAGGGACAGAACCGGACACCATATATTTT. It specifies CASSLGTEPDTIYF. The gene calls are TRBV7-7 and TRBJ1-3; tentatively, D is TRBD1 (6 bases). This CDR3 is built from 14 residues. CDR1 is SSHAT and CDR2 is FNYEAQ in the germline V gene (reference sequence). The V gene lost 1 base and the J gene lost 8 bases, with 12 bases spanning the gap.

The genes are TRBV7-2 and TRBJ2-4; D gene unclear. V lost 1 base to trimming and J lost 8 bases, with 9 bases between them. Germline-derived CDR1 and CDR2 are SGHTA and FQGNSA. This CDR3 spans 13 amino acids. The CDR3, as DNA: TGTGCCAGCAGCTTAGGGGGTATGGACATTCAGTACTTC. Amino acids: CASSLGGMDIQYF.

Turning to this clone: This sample also contains other DNA sequences that code for the same CDR3. The chain employs TRBV28 and TRBJ2-6; no firm D call. The germline gives CDR1 MDHEN, CDR2 SYDVKM. Trimming removed 6 bases from V and 3 bases from J, with 6 bases in between. The CDR3 totals 13 residues. The CDR3 DNA sequence: TGTGCCAGCAGCCCCGGTGGGGCCAACGTCCTGACTTTC. This translates into CASSPGGANVLTF.

The chain is built from TRBV2 and TRBJ2-7, with 14 bases lining up with TRBD2. The V segment lost 4 bases and the J segment 6 bases; nucleotides outside the gene matches: 8. The CDR3 totals 16 residues. Germline V gene data show CDR1 as SNHLY and CDR2 as FYNNEI. This chain's CDR3 is CASSGLAGGPSPEQYF. As DNA, the CDR3 is TGTGCCAGCAGTGGACTAGCGGGAGGGCCATCCCCCGAGCAGTACTTC.

This clone appeared once. The J gene is TRBJ2-1, the V gene TRBV5-1, with TRBD2 identical over 11 bases. The CDR3 is 15 amino acids. Trimming cost V 4 bases and J 8 bases; bases outside gene matches: 8. Germline V lookup: CDR1 SGHRS, CDR2 YFSETQ. CDR3 nucleotides: TGCGCCAGCAGCATCCGACTAGCGGGAAAGGATGAGCAGTTCTTC. It translates to CASSIRLAGKDEQFF.

A few counts support this clone. The same CDR3 is also encoded by other DNA sequences in this sample. The chain joins TRBV2 to TRBJ2-7; D is ambiguous. V was shortened by 6 bases and J by 2 bases, with 5 bases between the two germline ends. Germline CDR1 and CDR2: SNHLY and FYNNEI. The CDR3 loop spans 11 amino acids. The CDR3 protein is CASSAAYEQYF. CDR3 in DNA: TGTGCCAGCAGCGCCGCCTACGAGCAGTACTTC.

This clone showed up just a few times. At the DNA level, this CDR3 is encoded by other sequences in the same sample as well. This chain joins TRBV10-1 and TRBJ2-7; D is unclear. Trimming left V 2 bases short and J 2 bases short, with 7 bases between. The CDR3 length is 13 residues. Germline values: CDR1 WNHNN, CDR2 SYGVQD (reference sequence). The CDR3 nucleotides are TGCGCCAGCAGTGAGGGCAGAACCTACGAGCAGTACTTC. As protein: CASSEGRTYEQYF.

The chain couples TRBV19 to TRBJ1-5, with 8 bases aligning to TRBD1. J lost 7 bases, V lost 6 bases, and 8 bases had no gene match. Germline CDR1 and CDR2: LNHDA and SQIVND (reference sequence). The CDR3 sequence is 14 residues long. CDR3 bases: TGTGCCAGTAGGAACGACAGGGGATACCAGCCCCAGCATTTT. Translated: CASRNDRGYQPQHF. Full variable domain (rest looked up from reference TRBV19 and TRBJ1-5): DGGITQSPKYLFRKEGQNVTLSCEQNLNHDAMYWYRQDPGQGLRLIYYSQIVNDFQKGDIAEGYSVSREKKESFPLTVTSAQKNPTAFYLCASRNDRGYQPQHFGDGTRLSIL.

The J gene is TRBJ1-3, the V gene TRBV7-9; 9 nucleotides align to TRBD1. The CDR3 is 16 amino acids. CDR1 is SEHNR, CDR2 FQNEAQ, per germline (reference sequence). V shed 1 base, J shed 1 base, and the junction held 2 bases outside the gene matches. The CDR3 is CASSLGGTGSGNTIYF. The DNA of the CDR3 is TGTGCCAGCAGCTTAGGTGGGACAGGGTCTGGAAACACCATATATTTT. The full variable domain, rest sourced from reference TRBV7-9 and TRBJ1-3, is DTGVSQNPRHKITKRGQNVTFRCDPISEHNRLYWYRQTLGQGPEFLTYFQNEAQLEKSRLLSDRFSAERPKGSFSTLEIQRTEQGDSAMYLCASSLGGTGSGNTIYFGEGSWLTVV.

The chain joins TRBV28 to TRBJ2-7; 14 nucleotides match TRBD2. Germline-derived CDR1 and CDR2 are MDHEN and SYDVKM. V shed 1 base and J 4 bases; nucleotides not matched to a gene: 3. This CDR3 region has 16 residues. The CDR3 region is CASSLSRTSGGYEQYF. CDR3 DNA sequence: TGTGCCAGCAGTTTATCACGGACTAGCGGGGGGTACGAGCAGTACTTC. The full variable domain, its missing parts supplied by reference TRBV28 and TRBJ2-7, is DVKVTQSSRYLVKRTGEKVFLECVQDMDHENMFWYRQDPGLGLRLIYFSYDVKMKEKGDIPEGYSVSREKKERFSLILESASTNQTSMYLCASSLSRTSGGYEQYFGPGTRLTVT.

The chain has TRBV2 and TRBJ1-3, with 7 bases aligning to TRBD1. J gave up 8 bases and V 5 bases, and 9 bases lay outside the gene matches. From germline, CDR1 is SNHLY and CDR2 FYNNEI. The CDR3 totals 14 residues. Here the CDR3 reads CASSMDRIGDTIYF. CDR3 sequence (DNA): TGTGCCAGCAGTATGGACAGGATTGGGGACACCATATATTTT.

The chain joins TRBV25-1 to TRBJ1-5, with 10 nucleotides matching TRBD1. Germline loops: CDR1 MGHDK, CDR2 SYGVNS. This CDR3 contains 16 residues. Losses at the gene ends were 2 bases for V and 3 bases for J; bases not matched to a gene: 4. This CDR3 reads CASSEGGTGVNQPQHF. As DNA, the CDR3 is TGTGCCAGCAGTGAAGGTGGGACAGGGGTCAATCAGCCCCAGCATTTT.

The chain combines TRBV7-2 with TRBJ2-2; 7 bases match TRBD2. Trimming cost V 1 base and J 4 bases; bases outside gene matches: 6. Germline-derived CDR1 and CDR2 are SGHTA and FQGNSA. The CDR3 runs 16 residues. The CDR3 sequence: CASSLVASGATGELFF. DNA of the CDR3: TGTGCCAGCAGCTTAGTGGCTAGCGGTGCCACCGGGGAGCTGTTTTTT. The full variable domain, in which reference TRBV7-2 and TRBJ2-2 provide the parts outside the CDR3, is GAGVSQSPSNKVTEKGKDVELRCDPISGHTALYWYRQSLGQGLEFLIYFQGNSAPDKSGLPSDRFSAERTGGSVSTLTIQRTQQEDSAVYLCASSLVASGATGELFFGEGSRLTVL.

V and J are TRBV28 and TRBJ1-5; no firm D call. The germline V and J ends were trimmed by 6 bases and 6 bases, with 6 bases remaining between them. Looked up from germline, CDR1 is MDHEN and CDR2 is SYDVKM. The CDR3 is 11 residues long. CDR3 DNA: TGTGCCAGCAGCCGATCTCAGCCCCAGCATTTT. Translated: CASSRSQPQHF.

The V and J genes are TRBV5-1 and TRBJ1-1; a possible D gene is TRBD1 (6 bases). The germline V gene has CDR1 SGHRS and CDR2 YFSETQ. The CDR3 runs 15 residues. Trimming stripped 6 bases from V and 1 base from J, with 16 bases between. CDR3 in DNA: TGCGCCAGCAACCCCGTCCGGACAGAGAACACTGAAGCTTTCTTT. Its translation: CASNPVRTENTEAFF.

The V and J genes are TRBV29-1 and TRBJ2-5; D possibly corresponds to TRBD1 (6 bases). The CDR3 covers 12 residues. Trimming shortened V by 7 bases and J by 3 bases, and 12 bases separated the two germline ends. Per germline, CDR1 SQVTM and CDR2 ANQGSEA. CDR3 protein: CSAGQFEETQYF. The CDR3, as DNA: TGCAGCGCTGGACAGTTTGAAGAGACCCAGTACTTC. Looking up the rest from reference TRBV29-1 and TRBJ2-5 gives the full variable domain: SAVISQKPSRDICQRGTSLTIQCQVDSQVTMMFWYRQQPGQSLTLIATANQGSEATYESGFVIDKFPISRPNLTFSTLTVSNMSPEDSSIYLCSAGQFEETQYFGPGTRLLVL.

The chain links TRBV4-2 to TRBJ2-5; no clear D. The DNA matches TRBJ2-7 better at its end, which makes the J call doubtful. CDR1 is LGHNA and CDR2 is YNFKEQ in the germline V gene. The CDR3 has 15 residues. The CDR3: CASSQLMADPYEQYF. In nucleotides, the CDR3 is TGTGCCAGCAGCCAACTGATGGCGGATCCCTACGAGCAGTACTTC.

About this clone itself: Other DNA sequences in this sample translate to the same CDR3. V usage is TRBV28 and J usage is TRBJ1-3; D unclear. The ends were cut back, 3 bases at V and 4 bases at J, with 4 bases in the middle. The length of the CDR3 is 12 residues. Germline V gives CDR1 MDHEN, CDR2 SYDVKM. CDR3 sequence reads: CASSFVGNTIYF. CDR3 coding DNA: TGTGCCAGCAGTTTCGTGGGAAACACCATATATTTT.

CDR3 sequence: CASSFRAVTEAFF. For the CDR3, the DNA is TGTGCCAGCAGCTTCCGCGCCGTGACTGAAGCTTTCTTT. The chain couples TRBV11-2 to TRBJ1-1, with D unresolved. Germline assignment: CDR1 SGHAT and CDR2 FQNNGV. Trimming stripped 3 bases from V and 5 bases from J, with 10 bases between. The CDR3 is 13 residues long.

The sample holds one count of this clone. V gene TRBV2 combines with J gene TRBJ1-5, with 8 nucleotides matching TRBD1. The J segment lost 0 bases and the V segment lost 6 bases, leaving 4 bases of the junction unmatched. The length of the CDR3 is 15 residues. CDR1 and CDR2 from the germline V gene are SNHLY and FYNNEI. In nucleotides, the CDR3 is TGTGCCAGCAGCGGGGACAGGCTTAGCAATCAGCCCCAGCATTTT. Protein: CASSGDRLSNQPQHF.

This chain joins TRBV14 and TRBJ2-7; weak D call: TRBD1 (5 bases). This CDR3 spans 13 amino acids. Trimming left V 5 bases short and J 7 bases short, with 15 bases between. The germline V gene has CDR1 SGHDN and CDR2 FVKESK. The CDR3 is CASSATQVGEQYF. The CDR3 nucleotides read TGTGCCAGCAGCGCAACACAGGTCGGGGAGCAGTACTTC.

The chain couples TRBV29-1 to TRBJ1-1; tentatively, D is TRBD1 (5 bases). The length of the CDR3 is 15 residues. CDR1 is SQVTM, CDR2 ANQGSEA, per germline. Trimming shortened V by 3 bases and J by 4 bases, and 18 bases separated the two germline ends. CDR3 in amino acids: CSVERVARVGTEAFF. CDR3 nucleotide sequence: TGCAGCGTTGAGAGGGTCGCCAGGGTGGGCACTGAAGCTTTCTTT.

The V and J genes are TRBV2 and TRBJ2-1, with 12 bases that match TRBD1. Losses at the gene ends were 4 bases for V and 8 bases for J; bases not matched to a gene: 3. The CDR3 is 14 amino acids. Germline CDR1 and CDR2: SNHLY and FYNNEI. The CDR3 DNA follows: TGTGCCAGCAGTGGGGACAGGGGGCAAGATGAGCAGTTCTTC. Protein product: CASSGDRGQDEQFF.

The chain is built from TRBV28 and TRBJ2-3, with 12 bases that match TRBD2. Trimming removed 6 bases from V and 6 bases from J; junction bases left unmatched: 13. This CDR3 has 17 residues. The germline V gene has CDR1 MDHEN and CDR2 SYDVKM. CDR3 DNA sequence: TGTGCCAGCAGCCTCGTTGGTCTAGCGGGAGGGATCGATACGCAGTATTTT. This translates into CASSLVGLAGGIDTQYF.

The chain links TRBV28 to TRBJ1-5; 9 nucleotides match TRBD1. V gave up 6 bases and J gave up 4 bases; unmatched junction bases: 10. Germline values: CDR1 MDHEN, CDR2 SYDVKM. The CDR3 loop spans 16 amino acids. CDR3 in DNA: TGTGCCAGCAGATCTACCGGGACAGGGCTTAATCAGCCCCAGCATTTT. Translation gives CASRSTGTGLNQPQHF.

V is TRBV6-1 and J is TRBJ2-7; D is possibly TRBD2 (5 bases). Germline V gene lookup returns CDR1 MNHNS and CDR2 SASEGT. The CDR3 loop spans 13 amino acids. V gave up 1 base and J gave up 6 bases, with 10 bases separating them. The CDR3 reads CASSEVEGLEQYF. In nucleotides, the CDR3 is TGTGCCAGCAGTGAAGTTGAGGGTCTCGAGCAGTACTTC.